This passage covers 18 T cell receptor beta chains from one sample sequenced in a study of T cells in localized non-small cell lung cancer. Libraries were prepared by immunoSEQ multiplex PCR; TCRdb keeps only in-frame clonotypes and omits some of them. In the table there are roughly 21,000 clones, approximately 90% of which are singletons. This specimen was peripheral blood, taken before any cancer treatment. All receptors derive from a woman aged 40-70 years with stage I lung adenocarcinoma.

DNA for the CDR3: TGTGCCAGCAGCTTTTCGGGACAGACCTACGAGCAGTACTTC. Encoded protein: CASSFSGQTYEQYF. The chain carries TRBV5-4 and TRBJ2-7, with 7 bases aligning to TRBD1. There are 14 residues in the CDR3. Germline CDR1 SGHNT, CDR2 YYREEE (reference sequence). J gave up 2 bases and V 2 bases, and 4 bases lay outside the gene matches.

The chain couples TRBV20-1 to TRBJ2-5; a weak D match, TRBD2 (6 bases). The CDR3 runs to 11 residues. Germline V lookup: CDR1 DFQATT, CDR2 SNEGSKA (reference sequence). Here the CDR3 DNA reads TGCAGCCGACTAGGTGGGGAGACCCAGTACTTC. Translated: CSRLGGETQYF.

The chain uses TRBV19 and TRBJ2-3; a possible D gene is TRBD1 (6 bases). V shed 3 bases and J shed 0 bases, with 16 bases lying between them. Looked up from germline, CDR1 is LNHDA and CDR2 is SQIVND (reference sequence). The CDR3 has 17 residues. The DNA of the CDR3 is TGTGCCAGTAGTATTGTAGGGGGATCCGGCAGCACAGATACGCAGTATTTT. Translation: CASSIVGGSGSTDTQYF.

The chain's CDR3 is CASSQDLRTGQYF. DNA for the CDR3: TGTGCCAGCAGCCAAGATCTCCGAACCGGGCAGTATTTT. This chain uses TRBV14 with TRBJ2-3; no firm D call. The CDR3 runs to 13 residues. Germline-derived CDR1 and CDR2 are SGHDN and FVKESK. The ends were cut back, 0 bases at V and 11 bases at J, with 12 bases in the middle.

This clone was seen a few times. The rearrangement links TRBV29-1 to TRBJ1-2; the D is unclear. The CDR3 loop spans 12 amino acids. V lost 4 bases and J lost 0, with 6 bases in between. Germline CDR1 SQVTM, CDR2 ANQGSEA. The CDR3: CSVAYSNYGYTF. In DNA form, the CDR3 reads TGCAGCGTTGCATATTCTAACTATGGCTACACCTTC.

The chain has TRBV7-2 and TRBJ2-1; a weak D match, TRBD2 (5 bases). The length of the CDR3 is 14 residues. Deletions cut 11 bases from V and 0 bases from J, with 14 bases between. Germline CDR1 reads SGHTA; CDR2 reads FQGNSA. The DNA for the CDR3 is TGTGCCTCCCAAGCGGCTAGCTCCTACAATGAGCAGTTCTTC. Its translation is CASQAASSYNEQFF.

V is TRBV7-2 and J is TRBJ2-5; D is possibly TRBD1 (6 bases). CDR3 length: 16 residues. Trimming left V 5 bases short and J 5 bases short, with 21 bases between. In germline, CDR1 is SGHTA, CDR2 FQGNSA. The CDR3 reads CASSQSGTSARETQYF. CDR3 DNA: TGTGCCAGCAGCCAAAGTGGGACATCTGCAAGGGAGACCCAGTACTTC.

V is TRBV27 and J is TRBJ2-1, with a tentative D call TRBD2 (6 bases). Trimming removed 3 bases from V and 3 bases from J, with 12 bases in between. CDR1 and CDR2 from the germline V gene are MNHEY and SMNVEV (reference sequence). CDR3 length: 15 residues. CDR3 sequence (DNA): TGTGCCAGCAGTTTTAGCGGAGGGGTCTACAATGAGCAGTTCTTC. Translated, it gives CASSFSGGVYNEQFF.

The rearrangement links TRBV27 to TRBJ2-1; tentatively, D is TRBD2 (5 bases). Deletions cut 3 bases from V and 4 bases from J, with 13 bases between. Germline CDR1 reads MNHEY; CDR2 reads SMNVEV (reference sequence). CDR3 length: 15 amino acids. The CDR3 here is CASSLRVGIYNEQFF. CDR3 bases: TGTGCCAGCAGTTTGAGAGTCGGGATTTACAATGAGCAGTTCTTC.

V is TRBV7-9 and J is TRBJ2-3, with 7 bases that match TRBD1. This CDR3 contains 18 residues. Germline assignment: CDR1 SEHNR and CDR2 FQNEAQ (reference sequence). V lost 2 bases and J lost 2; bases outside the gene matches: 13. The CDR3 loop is CASSLKKKGDRVTDTQYF. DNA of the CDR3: TGTGCCAGCAGCTTAAAGAAGAAAGGCGACAGGGTCACAGATACGCAGTATTTT.

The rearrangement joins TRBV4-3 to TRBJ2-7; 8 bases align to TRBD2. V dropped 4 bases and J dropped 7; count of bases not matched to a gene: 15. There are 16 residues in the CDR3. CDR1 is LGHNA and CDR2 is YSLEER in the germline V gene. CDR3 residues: CASSRKLADLGGEQYF. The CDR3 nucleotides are TGCGCCAGCAGCCGAAAACTAGCGGACCTGGGGGGGGAGCAGTACTTC.

The CDR3 loop reads CAISFGDEQFF. CDR3 nucleotides: TGTGCCATCAGTTTTGGCGATGAGCAGTTCTTC. The chain employs TRBV10-3 and TRBJ2-1; D gene uncertain. This CDR3 region has 11 residues. Germline V gene lookup returns CDR1 ENHRY and CDR2 SYGVKD. Trimming removed 5 bases from V and 8 bases from J, with 7 bases in between.

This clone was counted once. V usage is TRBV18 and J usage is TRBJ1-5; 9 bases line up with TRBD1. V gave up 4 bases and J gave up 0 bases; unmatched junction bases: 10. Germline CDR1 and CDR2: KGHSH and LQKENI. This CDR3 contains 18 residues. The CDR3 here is CASSRPGQGLHSNQPQHF. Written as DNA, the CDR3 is TGTGCCAGCTCACGACCGGGACAGGGCCTTCATAGCAATCAGCCCCAGCATTTT.

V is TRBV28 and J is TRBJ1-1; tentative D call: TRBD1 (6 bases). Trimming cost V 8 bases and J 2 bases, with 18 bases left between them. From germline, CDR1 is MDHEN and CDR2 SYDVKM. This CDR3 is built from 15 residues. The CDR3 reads CASGVRGLSNTEAFF. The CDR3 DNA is TGTGCCAGCGGAGTCAGGGGACTATCTAACACTGAAGCTTTCTTT.

CDR3 in amino acids: CASSPEVYEAFF. CDR3 in DNA: TGTGCCAGCAGCCCGGAAGTCTATGAAGCTTTCTTT. This chain joins TRBV7-8 and TRBJ1-1; D gene ambiguous. Germline-derived CDR1 and CDR2 are SGHVS and FQNEAQ. The V end was cut by 5 bases, the J end by 7 bases, with 11 bases between. The CDR3 is 12 residues long.

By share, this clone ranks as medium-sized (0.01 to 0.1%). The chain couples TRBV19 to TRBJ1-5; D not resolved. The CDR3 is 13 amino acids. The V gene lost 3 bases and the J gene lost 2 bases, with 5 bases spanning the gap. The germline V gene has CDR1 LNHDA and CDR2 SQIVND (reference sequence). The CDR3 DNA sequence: TGTGCCAGTAGTATTCCTGGCAATCAGCCCCAGCATTTT. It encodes CASSIPGNQPQHF. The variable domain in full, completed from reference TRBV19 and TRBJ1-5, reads DGGITQSPKYLFRKEGQNVTLSCEQNLNHDAMYWYRQDPGQGLRLIYYSQIVNDFQKGDIAEGYSVSREKKESFPLTVTSAQKNPTAFYLCASSIPGNQPQHFGDGTRLSIL.

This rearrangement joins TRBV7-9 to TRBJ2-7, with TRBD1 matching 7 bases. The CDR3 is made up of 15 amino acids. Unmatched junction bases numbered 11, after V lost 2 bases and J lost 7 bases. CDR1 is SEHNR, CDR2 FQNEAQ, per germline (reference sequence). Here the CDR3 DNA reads TGTGCCAGCAGCTTAACAACAGGGGCCAAGGAGGAGCAGTACTTC. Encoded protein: CASSLTTGAKEEQYF. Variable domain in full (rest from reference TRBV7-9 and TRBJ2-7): DTGVSQNPRHKITKRGQNVTFRCDPISEHNRLYWYRQTLGQGPEFLTYFQNEAQLEKSRLLSDRFSAERPKGSFSTLEIQRTEQGDSAMYLCASSLTTGAKEEQYFGPGTRLTVT.

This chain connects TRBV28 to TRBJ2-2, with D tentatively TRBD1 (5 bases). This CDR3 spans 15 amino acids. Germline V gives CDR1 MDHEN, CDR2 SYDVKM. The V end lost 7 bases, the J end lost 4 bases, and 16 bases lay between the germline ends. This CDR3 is CASMWSDRITGELFF. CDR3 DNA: TGTGCCAGCATGTGGTCCGACAGAATCACCGGGGAGCTGTTTTTT.